These 10 T cell receptor beta chains were sequenced from one sample in a study of T-cell memory formation after mild COVID-19. TCRdb used MiXCR to reprocess the 5' RACE reads, holding one entry per CDR3 protein. The data hold under 250,000 distinct CDR3 sequences, with roughly 27% observed a single time. The sample taken for sequencing was PBMCs or a T cell subset sorted from them (not recorded which). These receptors were collected from an adult woman who had mild COVID-19 (a few samples of this study predate the infection). Cell type and time point are not known.

This sequence joins TRBV12-3 or TRBV12-4 and TRBJ1-2, with D possibly being TRBD1 (5 bases). Deletions cut 2 bases from V and 0 bases from J, with 10 bases between. The CDR3 has 15 residues. CDR3 in amino acids: CASSLIARANYGYTF. The DNA for the CDR3 is TGTGCCAGCAGTTTAATCGCCAGGGCTAACTATGGCTACACCTTC.

The chain is built from TRBV7-9 and TRBJ2-7, with D hard to call. Germline V gene lookup returns CDR1 SEHNR and CDR2 FQNEAQ (reference sequence). The CDR3 contains 15 residues. The germline V and J ends were trimmed by 1 base and 6 bases, with 16 bases remaining between them. The CDR3 DNA reads as TGTGCCAGCAGCTTAGTAGGATCCCCGGCCGGCGAGCAGTACTTC. Amino acid sequence: CASSLVGSPAGEQYF. The full variable domain, completed using reference TRBV7-9 and TRBJ2-7, is DTGVSQNPRHKITKRGQNVTFRCDPISEHNRLYWYRQTLGQGPEFLTYFQNEAQLEKSRLLSDRFSAERPKGSFSTLEIQRTEQGDSAMYLCASSLVGSPAGEQYFGPGTRLTVT.

V gene TRBV19 combines with J gene TRBJ2-7; 7 bases match TRBD2. V lost 5 bases to trimming and J lost 0 bases; unmatched junction nucleotides: 4. Per the germline V gene, CDR1 is LNHDA and CDR2 is SQIVND (reference sequence). CDR3 size: 14 residues. CDR3 sequence: CASSAGGSSYEQYF. CDR3 nucleotide sequence: TGTGCCAGTAGTGCGGGCGGGAGCTCCTACGAGCAGTACTTC.

The chain uses TRBV20-1 and TRBJ1-2; D gene uncertain. Trimming pared 0 bases from V and 5 bases from J, leaving 10 bases between. The CDR3 totals 13 residues. The germline gives CDR1 DFQATT, CDR2 SNEGSKA (reference sequence). The CDR3 region is CSARERDTYGYTF. The CDR3 DNA reads TGCAGTGCTAGAGAAAGAGACACATATGGCTACACCTTC.

The J gene is TRBJ2-7, the V gene TRBV29-1, with D perhaps matching TRBD2 (6 bases). The germline V and J ends were trimmed by 4 bases and 4 bases, with 23 bases remaining between them. This CDR3 has 16 residues. CDR1 SQVTM and CDR2 ANQGSEA come from the germline V gene. CDR3 DNA: TGCAGCGTTGCAGGCTCAAGGCAGGGACTTATTTACGAGCAGTACTTC. Translated, it gives CSVAGSRQGLIYEQYF.

The J gene is TRBJ1-6, the V gene TRBV5-1; D remains ambiguous. V lost 1 base and J lost 7, with 9 bases in between. The CDR3 runs 14 residues. CDR1 is SGHRS, CDR2 YFSETQ, per germline. The CDR3 here is CASSLRRRNSPLHF. CDR3 nucleotides: TGCGCCAGCAGCTTGCGGCGGCGAAATTCACCCCTCCACTTT.

This clonotype was observed a handful of times. The chain has TRBV20-1 and TRBJ2-2; D is possibly TRBD1 (6 bases). CDR3 size: 15 residues. Trimming shortened V by 0 bases and J by 1 base, and 9 bases separated the two germline ends. Germline-derived CDR1 and CDR2 are DFQATT and SNEGSKA (reference sequence). The DNA of the CDR3 is TGCAGTGCTAGAGATTGGGACATGAACACCGGGGAGCTGTTTTTT. Translated, it gives CSARDWDMNTGELFF.

This clonotype was observed a handful of times. V is TRBV29-1 and J is TRBJ2-7, with unresolved D. Germline V gene data show CDR1 as SQVTM and CDR2 as ANQGSEA. V dropped 7 bases and J dropped 3 bases, with 19 bases sitting between them. The CDR3 covers 14 residues. This chain's CDR3 is CSASTFGRIYEQYF. CDR3 sequence (DNA): TGCAGCGCATCGACATTTGGACGGATCTACGAGCAGTACTTC.

The V call is TRBV30, the J call TRBJ2-5; no definite D call. The germline gives CDR1 GTSNPN, CDR2 SVGIG (reference sequence). CDR3 size: 11 residues. V was cut by 2 bases and J by 4 bases, with 5 bases left in between. The CDR3 loop reads CAWSYLETQYF. In DNA form, the CDR3 reads TGTGCCTGGAGTTACCTAGAGACCCAGTACTTC.

The table lists this clonotype with a few counts. The chain joins TRBV12-3 or TRBV12-4 to TRBJ2-3; TRBD2 matches at 8 bases. Losses at the gene ends were 3 bases for V and 6 bases for J; bases not matched to a gene: 5. The length of the CDR3 is 14 residues. DNA of the CDR3: TGTGCCAGCAGTTTGGGACTAGATAGGGATACGCAGTATTTT. The encoded protein is CASSLGLDRDTQYF.